A single sample is the source of the 10 T cell receptor beta chains below, sequenced in a study of vaccination and CD4 T cells after COVID-19. The Oncomine TCR Beta short-read assay sequenced DNA from cultured CD4+ T cells. TCRdb called the PCR reads again in MiXCR, with one record for every CDR3 protein. This table has about 15,000 distinct CDR3 sequences, 33% appearing once. The treatment: roughly 11-day PBMC culture with coronavirus spike peptide pools or control peptides (ViraFEST assay). These receptors have no identified antigens. This specimen was CD4+ T cells from blood, cultured in vitro, taken after SARS-CoV-2 vaccination. The receptors were gathered from a human donor who had recovered from COVID-19.

The genes are TRBV7-2 and TRBJ2-5; 12 bases are shared with TRBD2. V lost 5 bases to trimming and J lost 5 bases; unmatched junction nucleotides: 12. The length of the CDR3 is 17 residues. The germline V gene has CDR1 SGHTA and CDR2 FQGNSA. CDR3 in DNA: TGTGCCAGCAGCCGGCTCCTTCTAGCGGGAGGGCGGGAGACCCAGTACTTC. Protein sequence: CASSRLLLAGGRETQYF.

By frequency in the sample, this clonotype is large. The chain couples TRBV7-3 to TRBJ2-2, with TRBD1 matching 9 bases. Looked up from germline, CDR1 is SGHTA and CDR2 is FQGTGA. The CDR3 extends over 19 amino acids. V shed 0 bases, J shed 3 bases, and the junction held 11 bases outside the gene matches. Here the CDR3 reads CASSLTPLFGQGYTGELFF. The CDR3 bases are TGTGCCAGCAGCTTAACCCCCCTGTTTGGACAGGGGTACACCGGGGAGCTGTTTTTT.

The CDR3, as DNA: TGTGCCAGCACCGTACAGGGATATAGCAATCAGCCCCAGCATTTT. Amino acid sequence: CASTVQGYSNQPQHF. The genes are TRBV6-1 and TRBJ1-5; weak D call: TRBD1 (6 bases). Germline V gene data show CDR1 as MNHNS and CDR2 as SASEGT. V was clipped by 7 bases and J by 0 bases, with 13 bases between them. The CDR3 sequence is 15 residues long.

CDR3 sequence reads: CASRWMNTEAFF. In DNA, the CDR3 is TGTGCCAGCAGGTGGATGAACACTGAAGCTTTCTTT. The chain links TRBV7-2 to TRBJ1-1; D gene unclear. CDR1 and CDR2 from the germline V gene are SGHTA and FQGNSA. The CDR3 covers 12 residues. Trimming cost V 6 bases and J 0 bases, with 5 bases left between them.

The chain links TRBV6-5 to TRBJ1-3; D gene unclear. The ends were cut back, 2 bases at V and 1 base at J, with 9 bases in the middle. Germline CDR1 and CDR2: MNHEY and SVGAGI. CDR3 size: 15 residues. The CDR3 spells CASSYNSLSGNTIYF. In DNA, the CDR3 is TGTGCCAGCAGTTACAACAGTCTATCTGGAAACACCATATATTTT.

This clonotype has just one count. V usage is TRBV28 and J usage is TRBJ1-2; 8 nucleotides line up with TRBD1. V lost 6 bases to trimming and J lost 4 bases; unmatched junction nucleotides: 4. The CDR3 spans 13 residues. Germline CDR1 MDHEN, CDR2 SYDVKM. The CDR3 nucleotides read TGTGCCAGCAGCTACGGACAGGGCTATGGCTACACCTTC. It translates to CASSYGQGYGYTF.

CDR3 in amino acids: CASTATSSVREQYF. As DNA, the CDR3 is TGTGCCAGCACCGCGACTAGCAGTGTGCGCGAGCAGTACTTC. This chain links TRBV6-2 or TRBV6-3 with TRBJ2-7; 7 nucleotides align to TRBD2. Per germline, CDR1 MNHEY and CDR2 SVGEGT. J gave up 6 bases and V 7 bases, and 12 bases lay outside the gene matches. The length of the CDR3 is 14 residues.

This clonotype was detected only a few times. A junction boundary mismatches the germline segment, possibly from a read error. The V gene is TRBV24-1, the J gene TRBJ2-6; D ambiguous. The CDR3 contains 13 residues. In germline, CDR1 is KGHDR, CDR2 SFDVKD. CDR3 residues: CATSVIVFRVVAF. The CDR3 nucleotides are TGTGCCACCAGTGTAATAGTATTTAGGGTGGTGGCTTTC.

The rearrangement joins TRBV28 to TRBJ2-7, with TRBD1 as a possible D gene (6 bases). The CDR3 totals 14 residues. Trimming took 5 bases from V and 2 from J, leaving 13 bases between them. Per the germline V gene, CDR1 is MDHEN and CDR2 is SYDVKM. CDR3 amino acids: CASSPGEGPYEQYF. As DNA, the CDR3 is TGTGCCAGCAGTCCAGGGGAAGGTCCCTACGAGCAGTACTTC.

By sample share, this clonotype is medium-sized (0.01 to 0.1%). The chain is built from TRBV10-2 and TRBJ1-5; tentatively, D is TRBD1 (5 bases). The germline V and J ends were trimmed by 4 bases and 5 bases, with 12 bases remaining between them. The CDR3 is 14 residues long. Germline V gene sequence: CDR1 WSHSY, CDR2 SAAADI. CDR3 amino acids: CASSGETVDQPQHF. The CDR3 bases are TGCGCCAGCAGTGGAGAGACAGTGGATCAGCCCCAGCATTTT.